The 25 T cell receptor beta chains given below trace back to one sample, sequenced in a study of early stage breast cancer tumors. The assay was immunoSEQ multiplex PCR, and TCRdb's table has in-frame clones only and misses some. The repertoire holds 30,000 to 40,000 clones, with roughly 72% as singletons. Source material: blood. These receptor sequences come from a person aged 60 to 70 with breast cancer.

This clone was observed a handful of times. V usage is TRBV7-9 and J usage is TRBJ1-2; D is uncertain. CDR3 size: 15 residues. V shed 5 bases and J shed 5 bases, with 18 bases lying between them. The germline CDR1 and CDR2 sequences are SEHNR and FQNEAQ (reference sequence). CDR3 loop: CASSPPPVTYYGYTF. CDR3 bases: TGTGCCAGCAGCCCTCCCCCGGTTACATATTATGGCTACACCTTC.

The chain employs TRBV4-2 and TRBJ2-7, with TRBD2 matching 10 bases. In germline, CDR1 is LGHNA, CDR2 YNFKEQ. The CDR3 loop spans 15 amino acids. V gave up 3 bases and J gave up 0 bases; unmatched junction bases: 2. The CDR3 nucleotides are TGTGCCAGCAGCCAGGGACTAGCGCTCTCCTACGAGCAGTACTTC. It encodes CASSQGLALSYEQYF.

The CDR3 region is CASSISADRSTGELFF. The CDR3 coding sequence is TGTGCCAGCAGTATCTCGGCGGACAGGTCGACCGGGGAGCTGTTTTTT. This rearrangement joins TRBV2 to TRBJ2-2, with 7 bases fitting TRBD1. Germline V CDR1 and CDR2: SNHLY, FYNNEI. V lost 5 bases, J lost 5 bases, and 11 bases stayed unmatched. This CDR3 region has 16 residues. The full variable domain, in which reference TRBV2 and TRBJ2-2 provide the parts outside the CDR3, is EPEVTQTPSHQVTQMGQEVILRCVPISNHLYFYWYRQILGQKVEFLVSFYNNEISEKSEIFDDQFSVERPDGSNFTLKIRSTKLEDSAMYFCASSISADRSTGELFFGEGSRLTVL.

This clone was found once. V is TRBV4-1 and J is TRBJ2-7, with D perhaps TRBD2 (6 bases). Between the trimmed V and J ends, which lost 0 bases and 4 bases, there was a span of 16 bases. CDR1 is MGHRA and CDR2 is YSYEKL in the germline V gene. This CDR3 comprises 16 residues. The CDR3 nucleotides read TGCGCCAGCAGCCAAGAAGGAAGAACGGGAGCGTACGAGCAGTACTTC. Amino acids: CASSQEGRTGAYEQYF.

This rearrangement joins TRBV7-9 to TRBJ2-3; D not certain. There are 16 residues in the CDR3. Germline CDR1 and CDR2: SEHNR and FQNEAQ (reference sequence). Trimming pared 5 bases from V and 0 bases from J, leaving 15 bases between. CDR3 sequence: CASSQLVGFSTDTQYF. As DNA, the CDR3 is TGTGCCAGCAGCCAACTCGTAGGCTTTAGCACAGATACGCAGTATTTT. The full variable domain, with the rest looked up from reference TRBV7-9 and TRBJ2-3, is DTGVSQNPRHKITKRGQNVTFRCDPISEHNRLYWYRQTLGQGPEFLTYFQNEAQLEKSRLLSDRFSAERPKGSFSTLEIQRTEQGDSAMYLCASSQLVGFSTDTQYFGPGTRLTVL.

The chain couples TRBV27 to TRBJ2-5; D is possibly TRBD2 (7 bases). Germline lookup yields CDR1 MNHEY and CDR2 SMNVEV (reference sequence). The CDR3 has 15 residues. V gave up 5 bases and J gave up 4 bases, with 17 bases separating them. The CDR3: CASSMTLGGAETQYF. DNA for the CDR3: TGTGCCAGCAGTATGACCCTAGGGGGGGCAGAGACCCAGTACTTC.

The CDR3 DNA reads as TGTGCCAGCAGGGCCCCGGGACAGGGCATCGGGGAGCTGTTTTTT. Amino acid sequence: CASRAPGQGIGELFF. This rearrangement joins TRBV7-9 to TRBJ2-2, with 9 bases aligning to TRBD1. Trimming took 6 bases from V and 7 from J; bases not matched to a gene: 9. In germline, CDR1 is SEHNR, CDR2 FQNEAQ (reference sequence). CDR3 length: 15 residues.

The rearrangement uses TRBV7-2 and TRBJ2-1; D might be TRBD1 (5 bases). Trimming pared 2 bases from V and 7 bases from J, leaving 21 bases between. CDR1 is SGHTA, CDR2 FQGNSA, per germline. This CDR3 is 17 amino acids long. In DNA, the CDR3 is TGTGCCAGCAGCTTAAGAGAGTCGGGCAGGGTGGGGAATGAGCAGTTCTTC. Translated, it gives CASSLRESGRVGNEQFF.

V gene TRBV6-6 combines with J gene TRBJ2-7, with a tentative D call TRBD1 (6 bases). The CDR3 is made up of 15 amino acids. The V end lost 6 bases, the J end lost 9 bases, and 24 bases lay between the germline ends. Germline lookup yields CDR1 MNHNY and CDR2 SVGAGI (reference sequence). The CDR3 is CASRPPGQPASGQYF. Here the CDR3 DNA reads TGTGCCAGCAGGCCTCCGGGACAACCGGCTAGTGGGCAGTACTTC.

This rearrangement joins TRBV5-6 to TRBJ2-6; weak D call: TRBD2 (5 bases). The V end was cut by 1 base, the J end by 4 bases, with 9 bases between. The CDR3 loop spans 15 amino acids. Per the germline V gene, CDR1 is SGHDT and CDR2 is YYEEEE. In DNA, the CDR3 is TGTGCCAGCAGCTTGCCGAGGGCAGGGGCCAACGTCCTGACTTTC. Translating it yields CASSLPRAGANVLTF. Full variable domain (rest looked up from reference TRBV5-6 and TRBJ2-6): DAGVTQSPTHLIKTRGQQVTLRCSPKSGHDTVSWYQQALGQGPQFIFQYYEEEERQRGNFPDRFSGHQFPNYSSELNVNALLLGDSALYLCASSLPRAGANVLTFGAGSRLTVL.

The CDR3 DNA reads as TGTGCCAGCAGTTTAAGGGGGCCGAATTACGAGCAGTACTTC. Translation: CASSLRGPNYEQYF. The V call is TRBV28, the J call TRBJ2-7; TRBD1 matches at 7 bases. CDR1 and CDR2 (germline): MDHEN, SYDVKM. The trim removed 2 bases at V and 4 bases at J, leaving 5 bases unmatched. This CDR3 has 14 amino acids.

This clone was observed a few times. CDR3 loop: CASSLEPGTNEQYF. In DNA form, the CDR3 reads TGCGCCAGCAGCTTGGAACCCGGGACAAACGAGCAGTACTTC. The genes are TRBV5-1 and TRBJ2-7; a possible D gene is TRBD1 (6 bases). Deletions cut 0 bases from V and 5 bases from J, with 12 bases between. The V gene's germline CDR1 is SGHRS and CDR2 YFSETQ. This CDR3 is 14 amino acids long. Drawing the rest from reference TRBV5-1 and TRBJ2-7, the complete variable domain is KAGVTQTPRYLIKTRGQQVTLSCSPISGHRSVSWYQQTPGQGLQFLFEYFSETQRNKGNFPGRFSGRQFSNSRSEMNVSTLELGDSALYLCASSLEPGTNEQYFGPGTRLTVT.

The CDR3 DNA sequence: TGTGCCAGCAGCTTGGCCTTGGGCTCAGGGGAGGGGAACACTGAAGCTTTCTTT. Its protein product is CASSLALGSGEGNTEAFF. This sequence joins TRBV5-8 and TRBJ1-1; maybe TRBD1 (6 bases). The CDR3 spans 18 residues. Germline values: CDR1 SGHTS, CDR2 YDEGEE. Trimming took off 0 bases at V and 1 base at J, with 19 bases between the two ends. The variable domain in full, completed from reference TRBV5-8 and TRBJ1-1, reads EAGVTQSPTHLIKTRGQQATLRCSPISGHTSVYWYQQALGLGLQFLLWYDEGEERNRGNFPPRFSGRQFPNYSSELNVNALELEDSALYLCASSLALGSGEGNTEAFFGQGTRLTVV.

The chain joins TRBV19 to TRBJ2-7; weak D call: TRBD2 (6 bases). In germline, CDR1 is LNHDA, CDR2 SQIVND (reference sequence). The CDR3 is 16 amino acids. V lost 4 bases, J lost 6 bases, and 22 bases lay in between. The CDR3 sequence is CASSKALSRYGGEQYF. CDR3 DNA sequence: TGTGCCAGTAGTAAGGCCCTGAGTCGTTACGGGGGCGAGCAGTACTTC.

The chain joins TRBV7-9 to TRBJ1-6; D uncertain. CDR1 SEHNR and CDR2 FQNEAQ come from the germline V gene (reference sequence). V gave up 5 bases and J gave up 9 bases, with 8 bases separating them. This CDR3 spans 12 amino acids. The CDR3 DNA reads TGTGCCAGCAGCAGTCCCCTTTCACCCCTCCACTTT. It yields the protein CASSSPLSPLHF.

This clone appeared a few times. The chain uses TRBV2 and TRBJ1-6, with D unclear. This CDR3 spans 14 amino acids. V gave up 7 bases and J gave up 7 bases, with 14 bases separating them. CDR1 and CDR2 (germline): SNHLY, FYNNEI. Here the CDR3 DNA reads TGTGCCAGCAATTCACGAGGGTCGAATTCACCCCTCCACTTT. Its translation is CASNSRGSNSPLHF.

The rearrangement links TRBV7-9 to TRBJ2-5, with a possible D match to TRBD1 (5 bases). The V and J ends lost 5 bases and 5 bases respectively, with 21 bases between them. The CDR3 contains 16 residues. The germline V gene encodes CDR1 SEHNR and CDR2 FQNEAQ (reference sequence). The CDR3 DNA is TGTGCCAGCAGCGACGGGTTTCAGGGTTTAGAGGAGACCCAGTACTTC. This codes for CASSDGFQGLEETQYF.

The gene calls are TRBV2 and TRBJ1-4, with D maybe TRBD1 (6 bases). This CDR3 has 15 amino acids. The germline V gene encodes CDR1 SNHLY and CDR2 FYNNEI. V lost 4 bases and J lost 3, with 12 bases in between. CDR3 residues: CASSVLRGSNEKLFF. As DNA, the CDR3 is TGTGCCAGCAGTGTTTTGAGGGGGTCTAATGAAAAACTGTTTTTT.

This clone was observed a single time. This chain joins TRBV11-2 and TRBJ2-2; D tentatively reads TRBD1 or TRBD2 (5 bases each). Trimming took off 4 bases at V and 1 base at J, with 10 bases between the two ends. The CDR3 has 15 amino acids. Germline lookup yields CDR1 SGHAT and CDR2 FQNNGV. The CDR3 reads CASSYGTVNTGELFF. The CDR3 DNA is TGTGCCAGCAGCTACGGGACCGTGAACACCGGGGAGCTGTTTTTT.

The CDR3 nucleotides read TGCGCCAGCAGCCAAGCCCTAGTTGCAACTAATGAAAAACTGTTTTTT. This codes for CASSQALVATNEKLFF. J is TRBJ1-4 and V is TRBV4-1; D is unclear. CDR1 and CDR2 from the germline V gene are MGHRA and YSYEKL. The CDR3 is 16 residues long. V was pared by 1 base and J by 0 bases, with 9 bases between.

CDR3 nucleotides: TGTGCCAGCAGTGAAATGAGGGGCAGCAACATGAACACTGAAGCTTTCTTT. Protein product: CASSEMRGSNMNTEAFF. This sequence joins TRBV6-1 and TRBJ1-1; D might be TRBD1 (5 bases). The CDR3 is 17 amino acids. Germline V gene data show CDR1 as MNHNS and CDR2 as SASEGT. V lost 2 bases, J lost 0 bases, and 16 bases lay in between.

The chain employs TRBV15 and TRBJ1-6, with 8 bases fitting TRBD1. Trimming cost V 7 bases and J 6 bases; bases outside gene matches: 5. The CDR3 spans 14 residues. Per the germline V gene, CDR1 is LNHNV and CDR2 is YYDKDF (reference sequence). CDR3 sequence reads: CATTDRGRNSPLHF. The DNA of the CDR3 is TGTGCCACCACCGACAGGGGTCGTAATTCACCCCTCCACTTT.

This chain joins TRBV15 and TRBJ2-7, with D maybe TRBD2 (6 bases). From germline, CDR1 is LNHNV and CDR2 YYDKDF (reference sequence). Between the trimmed V and J ends, which lost 0 bases and 1 base, there was a span of 13 bases. The CDR3 sequence is 16 residues long. This CDR3 is CATSRDLVGGSYEQYF. CDR3 sequence (DNA): TGTGCCACCAGCAGAGATCTAGTGGGAGGATCCTACGAGCAGTACTTC.

The chain employs TRBV7-2 and TRBJ1-5; no firm D call. Germline CDR1 SGHTA, CDR2 FQGNSA. V lost 5 bases and J lost 0, with 14 bases in between. This CDR3 has 16 amino acids. As DNA, the CDR3 is TGTGCCAGCAGCGCTGATTGGTCTTTTAGCAATCAGCCCCAGCATTTT. Its translation is CASSADWSFSNQPQHF. The full variable domain, in which reference TRBV7-2 and TRBJ1-5 provide the parts outside the CDR3, is GAGVSQSPSNKVTEKGKDVELRCDPISGHTALYWYRQSLGQGLEFLIYFQGNSAPDKSGLPSDRFSAERTGGSVSTLTIQRTQQEDSAVYLCASSADWSFSNQPQHFGDGTRLSIL.

This chain links TRBV15 with TRBJ1-5; D may be TRBD1 (6 bases). The CDR3 spans 15 residues. The germline gives CDR1 LNHNV, CDR2 YYDKDF (reference sequence). Trimming removed 1 base at V and 6 bases at J, with 13 bases between. Written as DNA, the CDR3 is TGTGCCACCAGCAGAGGGATCGAAGGGGGTCAGCCCCAGCATTTT. Protein: CATSRGIEGGQPQHF.